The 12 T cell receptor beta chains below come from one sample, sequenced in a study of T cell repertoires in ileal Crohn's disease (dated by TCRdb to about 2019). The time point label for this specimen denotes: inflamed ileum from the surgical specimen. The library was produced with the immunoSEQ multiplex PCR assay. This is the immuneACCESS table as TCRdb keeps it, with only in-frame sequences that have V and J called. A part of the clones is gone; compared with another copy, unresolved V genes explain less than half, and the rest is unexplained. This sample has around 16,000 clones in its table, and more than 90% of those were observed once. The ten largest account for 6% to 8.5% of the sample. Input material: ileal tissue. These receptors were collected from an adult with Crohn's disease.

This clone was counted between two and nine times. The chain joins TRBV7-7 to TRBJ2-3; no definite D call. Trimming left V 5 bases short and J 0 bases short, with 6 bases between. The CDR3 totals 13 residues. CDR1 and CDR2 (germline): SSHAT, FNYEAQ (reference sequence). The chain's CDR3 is CASSPTSTDTQYF. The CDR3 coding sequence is TGTGCCAGCAGCCCGACTAGCACAGATACGCAGTATTTT.

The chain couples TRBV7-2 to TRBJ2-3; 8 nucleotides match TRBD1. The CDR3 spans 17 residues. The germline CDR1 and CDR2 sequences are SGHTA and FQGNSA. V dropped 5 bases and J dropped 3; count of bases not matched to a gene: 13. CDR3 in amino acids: CASSILQGVIGTDTQYF. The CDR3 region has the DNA TGTGCCAGCAGCATCTTACAGGGGGTGATAGGAACAGATACGCAGTATTTT.

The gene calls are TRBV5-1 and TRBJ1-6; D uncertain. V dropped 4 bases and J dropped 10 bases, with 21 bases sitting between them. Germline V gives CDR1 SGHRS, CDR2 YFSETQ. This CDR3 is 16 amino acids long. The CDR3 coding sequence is TGCGCCAGCAGCCCCATAGGAGATTCTCGTGAATCACCCCTCCACTTT. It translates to CASSPIGDSRESPLHF.

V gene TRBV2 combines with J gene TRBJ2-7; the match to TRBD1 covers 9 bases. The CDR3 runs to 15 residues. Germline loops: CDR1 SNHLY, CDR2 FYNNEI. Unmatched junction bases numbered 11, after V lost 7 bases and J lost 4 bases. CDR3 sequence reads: CASNELTGGWYEQYF. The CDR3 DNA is TGTGCCAGCAACGAGCTGACAGGGGGTTGGTACGAGCAGTACTTC.

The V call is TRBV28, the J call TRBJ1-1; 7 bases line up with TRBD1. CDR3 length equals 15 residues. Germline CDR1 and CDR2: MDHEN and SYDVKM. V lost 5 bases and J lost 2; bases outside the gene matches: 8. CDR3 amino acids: CASSPEQGINTEAFF. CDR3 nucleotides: TGTGCCAGCAGTCCCGAACAGGGGATAAACACTGAAGCTTTCTTT.

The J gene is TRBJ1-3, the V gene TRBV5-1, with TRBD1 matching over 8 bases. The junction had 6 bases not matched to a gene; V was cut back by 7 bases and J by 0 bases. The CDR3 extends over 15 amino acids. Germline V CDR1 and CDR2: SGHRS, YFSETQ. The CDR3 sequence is CASGFGQGSGNTIYF. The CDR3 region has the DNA TGCGCCAGCGGGTTTGGACAGGGCTCTGGAAACACCATATATTTT.

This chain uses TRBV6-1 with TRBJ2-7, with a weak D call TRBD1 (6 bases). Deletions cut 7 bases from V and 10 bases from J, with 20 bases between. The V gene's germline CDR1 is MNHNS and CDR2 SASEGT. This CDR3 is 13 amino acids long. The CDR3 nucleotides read TGTGCCAGCAAATTAGACAGGTGGGGTAGTCAGTACTTC. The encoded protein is CASKLDRWGSQYF.

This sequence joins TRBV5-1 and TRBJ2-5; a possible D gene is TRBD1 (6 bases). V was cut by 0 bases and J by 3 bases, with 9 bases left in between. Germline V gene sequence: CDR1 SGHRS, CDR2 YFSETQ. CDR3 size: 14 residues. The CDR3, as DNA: TGCGCCAGCAGCTTGGGCCCAGGGGAAGAGACCCAGTACTTC. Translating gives CASSLGPGEETQYF.

DNA for the CDR3: TGTGCCAGCAGCTTGGGACTAGTCCGATACGAGCAGTACTTC. Translated, it gives CASSLGLVRYEQYF. The V gene is TRBV11-1, the J gene TRBJ2-7; 8 nucleotides match TRBD2. There are 14 residues in the CDR3. The germline V gene has CDR1 SGHAT and CDR2 FQDESV (reference sequence). J gave up 4 bases and V 3 bases, and 5 bases lay outside the gene matches.

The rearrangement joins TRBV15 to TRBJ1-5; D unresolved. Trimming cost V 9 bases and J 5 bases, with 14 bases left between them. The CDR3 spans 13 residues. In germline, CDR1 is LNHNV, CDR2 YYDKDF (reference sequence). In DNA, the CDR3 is TGTGCCACAAGAGGAGAATGGGATCAGCCCCAGCATTTT. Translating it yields CATRGEWDQPQHF.

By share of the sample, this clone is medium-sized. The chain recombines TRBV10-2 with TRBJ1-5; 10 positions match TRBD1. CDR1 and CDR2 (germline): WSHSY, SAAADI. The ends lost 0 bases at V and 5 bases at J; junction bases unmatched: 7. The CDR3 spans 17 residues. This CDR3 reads CASSESSGTGDDQPQHF. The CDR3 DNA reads TGCGCCAGCAGTGAGTCGAGCGGGACAGGGGATGATCAGCCCCAGCATTTT.

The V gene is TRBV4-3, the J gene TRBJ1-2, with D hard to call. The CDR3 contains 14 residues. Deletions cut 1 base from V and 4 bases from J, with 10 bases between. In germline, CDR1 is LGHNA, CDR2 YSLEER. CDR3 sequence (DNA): TGCGCCAGCAGCCAAGTTGCGGGGTCCTATGGCTACACCTTC. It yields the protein CASSQVAGSYGYTF.